This T cell receptor beta chain was sequenced in a study of shared clonotypes between healthy human individuals. The study's findings and limits: Compared with clonotypes that all four donors shared, non-shared clonotypes had lower generation probabilities. It was observed that approximately 5% of naive CD4 clonotypes were shared across several donors. Naive subsets tended to show greater estimated richness than memory subsets.

This CDR3 has 16 residues. The germline CDR1 and CDR2 sequences are SGHRS and YFSETQ. The ends lost 0 bases at V and 5 bases at J; junction bases unmatched: 9. Sequenced by immunoSEQ multiplex PCR; TCRdb stores in-frame clones only, minus some. The sample lists about 680,000 clones; approximately 79% were seen once. Concerning this clone itself: Its cognate antigen is unknown.

The TCR was taken from a woman under 40 in good health. The J gene is TRBJ2-7, the V gene TRBV5-1, with TRBD2 matching 9 bases. Sequenced: memory CD4+ T cells sorted from blood. The sample's subset: CD45RA-negative fraction. The CDR3 is CASSLASSGRPNEQYF. CDR3 nucleotides: TGCGCCAGCAGCTTGGCCTCCAGCGGGAGGCCCAACGAGCAGTACTTC.